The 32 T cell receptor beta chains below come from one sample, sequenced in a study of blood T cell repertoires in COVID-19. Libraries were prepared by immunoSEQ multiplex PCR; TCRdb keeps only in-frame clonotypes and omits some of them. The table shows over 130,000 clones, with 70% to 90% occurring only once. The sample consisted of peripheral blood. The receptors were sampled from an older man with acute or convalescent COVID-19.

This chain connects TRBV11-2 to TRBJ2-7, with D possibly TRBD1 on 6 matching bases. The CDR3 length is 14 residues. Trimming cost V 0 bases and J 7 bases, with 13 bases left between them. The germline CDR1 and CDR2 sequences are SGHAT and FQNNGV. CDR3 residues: CASSLDLQGLEQYF. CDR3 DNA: TGTGCCAGCAGCTTAGATCTTCAGGGGCTAGAGCAGTACTTC.

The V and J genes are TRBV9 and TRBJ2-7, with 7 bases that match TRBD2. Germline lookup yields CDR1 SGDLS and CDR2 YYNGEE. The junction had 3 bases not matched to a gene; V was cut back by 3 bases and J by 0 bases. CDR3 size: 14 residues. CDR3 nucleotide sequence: TGTGCCAGCAGCGGTAGCGGGTACTCCTACGAGCAGTACTTC. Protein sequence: CASSGSGYSYEQYF.

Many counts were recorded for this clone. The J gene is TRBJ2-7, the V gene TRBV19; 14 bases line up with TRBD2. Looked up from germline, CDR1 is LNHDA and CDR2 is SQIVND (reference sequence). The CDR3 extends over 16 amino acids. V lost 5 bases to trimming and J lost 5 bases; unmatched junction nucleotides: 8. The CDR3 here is CASSAQRGLAGDEQYF. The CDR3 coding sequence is TGTGCCAGTAGTGCGCAGCGGGGACTAGCGGGAGACGAGCAGTACTTC.

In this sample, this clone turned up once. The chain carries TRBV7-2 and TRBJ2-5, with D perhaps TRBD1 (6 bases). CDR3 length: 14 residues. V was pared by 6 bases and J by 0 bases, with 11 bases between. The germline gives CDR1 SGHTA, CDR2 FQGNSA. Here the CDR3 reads CASSLDRHQETQYF. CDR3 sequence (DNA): TGTGCCAGCAGTTTGGACAGACACCAAGAGACCCAGTACTTC.

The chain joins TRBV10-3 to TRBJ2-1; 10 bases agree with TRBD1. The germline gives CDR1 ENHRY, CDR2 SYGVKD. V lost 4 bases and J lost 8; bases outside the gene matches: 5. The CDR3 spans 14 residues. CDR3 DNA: TGTGCCATCAGTGGGGACAGGGGTAGAGATGAGCAGTTCTTC. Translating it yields CAISGDRGRDEQFF.

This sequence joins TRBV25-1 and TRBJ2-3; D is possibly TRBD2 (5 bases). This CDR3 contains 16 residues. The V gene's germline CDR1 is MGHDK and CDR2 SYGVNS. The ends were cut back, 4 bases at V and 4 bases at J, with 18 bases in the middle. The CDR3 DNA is TGTGCCAGCAGTGCGCCCATTGGGAGAGCGGCAGATACGCAGTATTTT. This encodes CASSAPIGRAADTQYF.

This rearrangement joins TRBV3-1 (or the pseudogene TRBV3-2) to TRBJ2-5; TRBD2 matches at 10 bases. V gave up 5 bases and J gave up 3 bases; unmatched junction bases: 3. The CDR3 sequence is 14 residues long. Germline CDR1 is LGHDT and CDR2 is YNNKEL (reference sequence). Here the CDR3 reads CASSLAGGEETQYF. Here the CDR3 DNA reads TGTGCCAGCAGCTTAGCGGGAGGCGAAGAGACCCAGTACTTC.

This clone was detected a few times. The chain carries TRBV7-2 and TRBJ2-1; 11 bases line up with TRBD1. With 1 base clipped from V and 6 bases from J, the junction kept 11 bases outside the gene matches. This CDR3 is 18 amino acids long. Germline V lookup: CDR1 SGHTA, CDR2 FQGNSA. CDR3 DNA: TGTGCCAGCAGCTTAGGGACAGGGGGCCGATCCGGTGGCAATGAGCAGTTCTTC. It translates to CASSLGTGGRSGGNEQFF.

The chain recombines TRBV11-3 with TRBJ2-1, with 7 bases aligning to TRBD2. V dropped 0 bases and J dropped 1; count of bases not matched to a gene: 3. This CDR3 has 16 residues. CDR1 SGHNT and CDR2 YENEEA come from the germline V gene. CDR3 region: CASSLEASGSYNEQFF. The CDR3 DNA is TGTGCCAGCAGCTTAGAGGCTAGCGGTTCCTACAATGAGCAGTTCTTC.

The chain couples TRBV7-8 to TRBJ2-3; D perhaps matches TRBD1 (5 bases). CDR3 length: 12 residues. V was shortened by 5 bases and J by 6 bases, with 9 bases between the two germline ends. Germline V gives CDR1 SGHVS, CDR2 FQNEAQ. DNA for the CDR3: TGTGCCAGCAGCGAACACAGGGATACGCAGTATTTT. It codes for CASSEHRDTQYF.

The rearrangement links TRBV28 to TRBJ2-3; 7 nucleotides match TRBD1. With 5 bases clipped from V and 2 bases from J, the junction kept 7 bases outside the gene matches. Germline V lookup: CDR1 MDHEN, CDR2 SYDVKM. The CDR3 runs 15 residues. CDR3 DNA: TGTGCCAGCAGTCGAGGGGGCGGGCCCACAGATACGCAGTATTTT. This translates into CASSRGGGPTDTQYF.

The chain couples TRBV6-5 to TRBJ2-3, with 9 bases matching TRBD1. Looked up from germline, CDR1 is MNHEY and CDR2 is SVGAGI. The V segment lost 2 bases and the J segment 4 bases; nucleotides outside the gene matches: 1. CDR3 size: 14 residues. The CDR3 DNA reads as TGTGCCAGCAGTTACGGGACAGGGTCAGATACGCAGTATTTT. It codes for CASSYGTGSDTQYF.

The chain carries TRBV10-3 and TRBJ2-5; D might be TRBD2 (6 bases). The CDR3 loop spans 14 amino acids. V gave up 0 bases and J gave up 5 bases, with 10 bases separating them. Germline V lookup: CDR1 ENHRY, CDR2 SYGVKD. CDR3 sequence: CAISESIGGETQYF. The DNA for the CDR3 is TGTGCCATCAGTGAGTCGATTGGAGGGGAGACCCAGTACTTC.

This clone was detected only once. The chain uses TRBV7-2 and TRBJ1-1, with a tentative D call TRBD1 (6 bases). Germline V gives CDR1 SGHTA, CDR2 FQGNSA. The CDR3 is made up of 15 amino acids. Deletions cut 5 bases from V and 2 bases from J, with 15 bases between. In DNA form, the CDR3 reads TGTGCCAGCAGCCGGGGACATCGGGTAAACACTGAAGCTTTCTTT. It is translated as CASSRGHRVNTEAFF.

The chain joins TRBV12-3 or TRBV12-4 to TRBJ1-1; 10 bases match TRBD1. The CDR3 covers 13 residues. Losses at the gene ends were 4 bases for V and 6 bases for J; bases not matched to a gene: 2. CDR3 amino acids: CASSSDRGSEAFF. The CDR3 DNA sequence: TGTGCCAGCAGTTCGGACAGGGGGTCTGAAGCTTTCTTT.

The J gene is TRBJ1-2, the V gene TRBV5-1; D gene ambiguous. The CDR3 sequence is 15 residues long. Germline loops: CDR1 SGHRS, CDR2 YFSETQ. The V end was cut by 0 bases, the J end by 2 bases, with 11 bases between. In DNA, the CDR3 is TGCGCCAGCAGCTTGGTGGCAACTACAAACTATGGCTACACCTTC. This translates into CASSLVATTNYGYTF.

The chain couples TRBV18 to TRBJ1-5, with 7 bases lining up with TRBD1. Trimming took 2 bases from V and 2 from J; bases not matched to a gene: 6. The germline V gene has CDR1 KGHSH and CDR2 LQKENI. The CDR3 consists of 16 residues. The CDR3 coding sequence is TGTGCCAGCTCACCAAGACAGGGAATCGGCAATCAGCCCCAGCATTTT. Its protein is CASSPRQGIGNQPQHF.

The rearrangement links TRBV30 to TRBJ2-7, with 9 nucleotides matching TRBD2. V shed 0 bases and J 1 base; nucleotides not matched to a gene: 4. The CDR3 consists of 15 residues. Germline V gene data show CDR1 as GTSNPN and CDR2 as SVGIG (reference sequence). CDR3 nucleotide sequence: TGTGCCTGGAGTGTACGCGGGAGGGTTTCCTACGAGCAGTACTTC. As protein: CAWSVRGRVSYEQYF.

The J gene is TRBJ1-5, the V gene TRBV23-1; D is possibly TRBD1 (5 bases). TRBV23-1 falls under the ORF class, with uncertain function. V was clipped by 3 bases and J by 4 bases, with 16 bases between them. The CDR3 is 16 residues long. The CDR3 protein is CASSQYWAGGNQPQHF. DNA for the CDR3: TGCGCCAGCAGTCAGTACTGGGCGGGGGGGAATCAGCCCCAGCATTTT.

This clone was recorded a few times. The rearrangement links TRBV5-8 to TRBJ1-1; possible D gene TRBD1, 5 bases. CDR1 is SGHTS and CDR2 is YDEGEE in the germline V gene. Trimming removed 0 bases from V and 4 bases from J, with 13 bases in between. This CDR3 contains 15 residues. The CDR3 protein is CASSLGVVGGTEAFF. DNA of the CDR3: TGTGCCAGCAGCTTGGGGGTGGTGGGGGGCACTGAAGCTTTCTTT.

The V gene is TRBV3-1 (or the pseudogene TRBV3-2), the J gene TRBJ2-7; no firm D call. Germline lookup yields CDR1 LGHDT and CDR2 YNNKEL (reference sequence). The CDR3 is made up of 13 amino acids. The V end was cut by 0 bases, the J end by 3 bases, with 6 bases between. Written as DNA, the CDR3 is TGTGCCAGCAGCCAAGACAGTGGCTACGAGCAGTACTTC. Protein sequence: CASSQDSGYEQYF.

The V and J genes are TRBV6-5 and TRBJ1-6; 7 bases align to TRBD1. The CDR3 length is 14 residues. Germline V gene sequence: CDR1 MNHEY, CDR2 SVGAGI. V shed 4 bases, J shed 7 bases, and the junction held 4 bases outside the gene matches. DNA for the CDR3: TGTGCCAGCAGTTCAGACAGGGAAAATTCACCCCTCCACTTT. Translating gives CASSSDRENSPLHF.

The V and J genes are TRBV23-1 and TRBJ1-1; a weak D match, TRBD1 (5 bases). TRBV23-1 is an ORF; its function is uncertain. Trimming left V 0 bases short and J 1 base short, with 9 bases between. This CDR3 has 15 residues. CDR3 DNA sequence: TGCGCCAGCAGTCAATCTAGACAGACGAACACTGAAGCTTTCTTT. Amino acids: CASSQSRQTNTEAFF.

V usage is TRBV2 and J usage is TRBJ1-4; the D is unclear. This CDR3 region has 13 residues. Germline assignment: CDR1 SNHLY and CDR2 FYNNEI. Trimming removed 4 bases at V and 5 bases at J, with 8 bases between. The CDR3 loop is CASSGVGNEKLFF. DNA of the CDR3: TGTGCCAGCAGTGGTGTCGGGAATGAAAAACTGTTTTTT.

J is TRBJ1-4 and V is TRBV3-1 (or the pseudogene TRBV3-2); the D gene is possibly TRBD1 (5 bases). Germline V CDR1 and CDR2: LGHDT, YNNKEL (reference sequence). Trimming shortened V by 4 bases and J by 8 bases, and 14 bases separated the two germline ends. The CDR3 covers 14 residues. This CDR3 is CASSRGTGVEKLFF. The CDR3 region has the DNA TGTGCCAGCAGCCGGGGGACTGGCGTCGAAAAACTGTTTTTT.

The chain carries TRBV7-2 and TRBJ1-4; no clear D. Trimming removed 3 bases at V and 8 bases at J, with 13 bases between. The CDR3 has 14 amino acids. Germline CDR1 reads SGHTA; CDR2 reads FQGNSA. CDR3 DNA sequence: TGTGCCAGCAGCTTGGAGGGCGGGAGGGAAAAACTGTTTTTT. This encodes CASSLEGGREKLFF.

The CDR3 sequence is CASSSWRSGSNQPQHF. The CDR3 nucleotides read TGTGCCAGCAGTTCCTGGAGGTCGGGCAGCAATCAGCCCCAGCATTTT. V and J are TRBV28 and TRBJ1-5; D gene unclear. The CDR3 covers 16 residues. The germline V and J ends were trimmed by 4 bases and 1 base, with 14 bases remaining between them. Germline V gene sequence: CDR1 MDHEN, CDR2 SYDVKM.

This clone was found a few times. CDR3 amino acids: CASSYAGGPSDTQYF. CDR3 DNA: TGTGCCAGCAGTTACGCGGGAGGGCCGTCAGATACGCAGTATTTT. The rearrangement links TRBV6-5 to TRBJ2-3; 9 bases are a match to TRBD2. Germline CDR1 and CDR2: MNHEY and SVGAGI. V lost 2 bases to trimming and J lost 4 bases; unmatched junction nucleotides: 4. This CDR3 is 15 amino acids long.

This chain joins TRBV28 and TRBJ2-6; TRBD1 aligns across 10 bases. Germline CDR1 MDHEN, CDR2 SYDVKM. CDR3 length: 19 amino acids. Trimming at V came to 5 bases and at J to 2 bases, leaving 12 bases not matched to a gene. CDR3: CASSTNHGTGVPGANVLTF. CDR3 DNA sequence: TGTGCCAGCAGTACCAACCACGGGACAGGGGTCCCTGGGGCCAACGTCCTGACTTTC.

The CDR3 spells CASSPSGGDGYTF. DNA of the CDR3: TGTGCCAGCAGTCCTTCAGGGGGTGACGGCTACACCTTC. The chain is built from TRBV6-5 and TRBJ1-2, with TRBD1 matching 7 bases. J was trimmed by 8 bases and V by 5 bases; bases with no gene match: 8. CDR1 and CDR2 (germline): MNHEY, SVGAGI. The CDR3 totals 13 residues.

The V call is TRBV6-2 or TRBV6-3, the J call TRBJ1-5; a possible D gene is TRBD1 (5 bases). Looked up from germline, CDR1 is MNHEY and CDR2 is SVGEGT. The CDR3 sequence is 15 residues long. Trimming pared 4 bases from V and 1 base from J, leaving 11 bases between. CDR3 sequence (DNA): TGTGCCAGCAGTTCGGGGGATTTAAGCAATCAGCCCCAGCATTTT. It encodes CASSSGDLSNQPQHF.

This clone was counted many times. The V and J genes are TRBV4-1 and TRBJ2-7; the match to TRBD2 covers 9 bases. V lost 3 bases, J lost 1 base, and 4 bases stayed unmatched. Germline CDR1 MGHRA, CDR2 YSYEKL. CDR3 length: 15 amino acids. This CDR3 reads CASSQVSGSSYEQYF. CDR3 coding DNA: TGCGCCAGCAGCCAGGTTAGCGGGAGTTCCTACGAGCAGTACTTC.